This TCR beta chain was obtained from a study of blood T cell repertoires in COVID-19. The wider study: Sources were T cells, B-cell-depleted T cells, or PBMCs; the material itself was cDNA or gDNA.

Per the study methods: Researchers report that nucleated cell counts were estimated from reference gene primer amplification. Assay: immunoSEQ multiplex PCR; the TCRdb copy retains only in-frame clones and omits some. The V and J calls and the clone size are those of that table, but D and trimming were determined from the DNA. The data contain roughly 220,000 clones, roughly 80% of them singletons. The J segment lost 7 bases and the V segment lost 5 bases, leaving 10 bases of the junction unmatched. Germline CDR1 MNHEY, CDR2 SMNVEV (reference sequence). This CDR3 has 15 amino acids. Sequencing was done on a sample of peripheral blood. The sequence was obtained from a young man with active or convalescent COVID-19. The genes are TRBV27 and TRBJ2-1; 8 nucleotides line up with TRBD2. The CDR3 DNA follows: TGTGCCAGCAGTGACGGGACTAGAATAGGGAATGAGCAGTTCTTC. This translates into CASSDGTRIGNEQFF.